The source of this TCR beta chain is a study of blood T cell repertoires in COVID-19. Authors' processing steps: Using reference gene primer amplification, nucleated cell counts were estimated. Clones were read by immunoSEQ multiplex PCR, and TCRdb kept only the in-frame ones, dropping some. D and trimming were read from the DNA, whereas the V and J calls and clone size are those reported in that table. The sample has under 550,000 clones, about 90% seen once. Germline CDR1 and CDR2: SGHRS and YFSETQ. The CDR3 consists of 15 residues. Unmatched junction bases numbered 9, after V lost 3 bases and J lost 4 bases.

The receptor was isolated from a man younger than 35 with COVID-19, enrolled during active disease. Sequencing was done on a sample of peripheral blood. This chain connects TRBV5-1 to TRBJ2-5; 7 bases line up with TRBD2. The CDR3 loop reads CASSSGRGRGETQYF. In DNA, the CDR3 is TGCGCCAGCAGCTCGGGGCGGGGGAGAGGAGAGACCCAGTACTTC.